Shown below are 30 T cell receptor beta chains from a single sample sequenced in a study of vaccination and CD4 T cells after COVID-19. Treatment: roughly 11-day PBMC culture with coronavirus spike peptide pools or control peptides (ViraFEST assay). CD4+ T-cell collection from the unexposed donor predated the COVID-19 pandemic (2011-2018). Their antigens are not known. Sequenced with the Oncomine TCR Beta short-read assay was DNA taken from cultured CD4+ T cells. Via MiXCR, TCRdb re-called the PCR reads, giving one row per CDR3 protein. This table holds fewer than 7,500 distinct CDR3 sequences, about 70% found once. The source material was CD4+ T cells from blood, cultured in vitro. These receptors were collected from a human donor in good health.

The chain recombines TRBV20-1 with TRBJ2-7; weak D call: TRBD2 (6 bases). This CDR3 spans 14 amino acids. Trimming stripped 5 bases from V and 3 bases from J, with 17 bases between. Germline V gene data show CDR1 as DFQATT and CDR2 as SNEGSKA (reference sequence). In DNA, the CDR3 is TGCAGTGCTTCCACCCTTGGCGGGGTCTACGAGCAGTACTTC. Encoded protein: CSASTLGGVYEQYF.

CDR3 region: CASSTRRRNYGYTF. For the CDR3, the DNA is TGTGCCAGCAGCACCAGGCGGAGGAACTATGGCTACACCTTC. The chain is built from TRBV21-1 and TRBJ1-2. TRBV21-1 is deemed a pseudogene. CDR3 length: 14 residues.

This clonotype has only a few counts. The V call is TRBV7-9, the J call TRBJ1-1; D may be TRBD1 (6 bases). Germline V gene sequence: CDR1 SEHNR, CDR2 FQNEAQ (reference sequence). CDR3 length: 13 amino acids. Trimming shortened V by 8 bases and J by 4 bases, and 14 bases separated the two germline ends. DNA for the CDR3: TGTGCCAGCCAACCCTCAGGGGTCACTGAAGCTTTCTTT. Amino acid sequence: CASQPSGVTEAFF.

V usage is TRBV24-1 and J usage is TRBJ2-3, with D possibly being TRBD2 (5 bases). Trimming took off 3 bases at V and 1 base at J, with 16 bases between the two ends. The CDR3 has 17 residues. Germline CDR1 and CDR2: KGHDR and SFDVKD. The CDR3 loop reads CATSDPKGSGGTDTQYF. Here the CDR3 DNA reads TGTGCCACCAGTGATCCCAAGGGATCCGGGGGCACAGATACGCAGTATTTT.

The CDR3 is CASKIQGDNSPLHF. CDR3 nucleotide sequence: TGTGCCAGCAAAATTCAGGGAGACAATTCACCCCTCCACTTT. The rearrangement joins TRBV6-1 to TRBJ1-6; maybe TRBD1 (5 bases). V shed 7 bases and J shed 7 bases, with 14 bases lying between them. Germline-derived CDR1 and CDR2 are MNHNS and SASEGT. The CDR3 sequence is 14 residues long.

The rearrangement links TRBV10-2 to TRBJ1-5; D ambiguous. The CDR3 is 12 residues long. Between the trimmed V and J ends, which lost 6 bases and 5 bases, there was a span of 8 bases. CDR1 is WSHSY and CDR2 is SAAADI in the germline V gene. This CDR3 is CASRTTDQPQHF. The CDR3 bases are TGCGCCAGCAGGACGACCGATCAGCCCCAGCATTTT.

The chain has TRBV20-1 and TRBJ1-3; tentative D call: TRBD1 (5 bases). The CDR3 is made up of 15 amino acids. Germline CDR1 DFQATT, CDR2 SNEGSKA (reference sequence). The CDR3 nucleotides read TGCAGCGCCCGACGCAGGGAGGCGAGTGGAAACACCATATATTTT. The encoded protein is CSARRREASGNTIYF.

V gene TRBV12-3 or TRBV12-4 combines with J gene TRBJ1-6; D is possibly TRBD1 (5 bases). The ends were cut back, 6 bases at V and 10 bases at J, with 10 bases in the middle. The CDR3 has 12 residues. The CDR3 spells CASRQGGSPLHF. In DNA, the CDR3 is TGTGCCAGCAGGCAGGGCGGATCACCCCTCCACTTT.

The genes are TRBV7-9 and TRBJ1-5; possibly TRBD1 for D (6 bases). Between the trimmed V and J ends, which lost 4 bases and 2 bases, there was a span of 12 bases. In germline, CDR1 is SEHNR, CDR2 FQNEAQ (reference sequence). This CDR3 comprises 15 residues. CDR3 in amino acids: CASSSQGIGNQPQHF. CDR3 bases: TGTGCCAGCAGCTCACAGGGAATCGGCAATCAGCCCCAGCATTTT.

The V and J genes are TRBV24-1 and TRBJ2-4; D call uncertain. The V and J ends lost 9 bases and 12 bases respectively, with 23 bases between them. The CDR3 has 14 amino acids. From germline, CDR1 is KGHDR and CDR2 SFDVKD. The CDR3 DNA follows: TGTGCCACCTCTGCAGGTATAGAAAATCGAGGTCAGTACTTC. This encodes CATSAGIENRGQYF.

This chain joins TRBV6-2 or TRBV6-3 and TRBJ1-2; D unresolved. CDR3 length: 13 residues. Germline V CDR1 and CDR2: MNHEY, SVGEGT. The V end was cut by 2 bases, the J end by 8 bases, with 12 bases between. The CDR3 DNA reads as TGTGCCAGCAGTTACGCGGGGATGCGAGGCTACACCTTC. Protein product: CASSYAGMRGYTF.

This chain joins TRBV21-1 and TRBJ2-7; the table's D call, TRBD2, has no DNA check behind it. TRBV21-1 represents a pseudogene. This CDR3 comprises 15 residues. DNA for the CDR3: TGTGCCAGCAGCGGGAGAGTTATACACTCCTACGAGCAGTACTTC. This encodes CASSGRVIHSYEQYF.

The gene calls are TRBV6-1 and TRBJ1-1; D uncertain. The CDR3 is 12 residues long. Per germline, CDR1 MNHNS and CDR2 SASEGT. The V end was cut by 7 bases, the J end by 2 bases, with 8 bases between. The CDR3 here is CASKRGNTEAFF. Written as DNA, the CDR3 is TGTGCCAGCAAGCGGGGTAACACTGAAGCTTTCTTT.

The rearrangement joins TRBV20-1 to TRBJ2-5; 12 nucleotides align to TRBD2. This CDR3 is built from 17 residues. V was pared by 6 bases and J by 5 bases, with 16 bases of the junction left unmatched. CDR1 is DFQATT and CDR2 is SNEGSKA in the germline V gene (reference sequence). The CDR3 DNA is TGCAGTGCAAATCCTACTGGACTAGCGGGAATATGGGAGACCCAGTACTTC. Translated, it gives CSANPTGLAGIWETQYF.

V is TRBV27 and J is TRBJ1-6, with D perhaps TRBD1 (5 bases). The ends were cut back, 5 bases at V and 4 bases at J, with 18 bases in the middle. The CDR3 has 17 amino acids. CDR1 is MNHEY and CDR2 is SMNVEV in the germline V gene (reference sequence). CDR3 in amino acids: CASSLNPRQLYNSPLHF. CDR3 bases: TGTGCCAGCAGTCTAAATCCTCGACAGCTTTATAATTCACCCCTCCACTTT.

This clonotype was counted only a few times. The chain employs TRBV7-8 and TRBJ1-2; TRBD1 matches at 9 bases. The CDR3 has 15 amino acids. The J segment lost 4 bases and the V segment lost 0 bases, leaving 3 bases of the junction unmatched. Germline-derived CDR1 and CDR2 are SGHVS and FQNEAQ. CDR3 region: CASSLAGTGPYGYTF. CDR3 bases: TGTGCCAGCAGCTTAGCGGGGACAGGGCCCTATGGCTACACCTTC.

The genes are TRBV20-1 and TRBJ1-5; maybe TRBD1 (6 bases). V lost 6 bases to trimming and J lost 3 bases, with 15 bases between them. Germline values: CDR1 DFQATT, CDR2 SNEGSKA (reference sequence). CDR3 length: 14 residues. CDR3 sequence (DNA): TGCAGTGCGATCGCGGGGGCTCACAATCAGCCCCAGCATTTT. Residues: CSAIAGAHNQPQHF.

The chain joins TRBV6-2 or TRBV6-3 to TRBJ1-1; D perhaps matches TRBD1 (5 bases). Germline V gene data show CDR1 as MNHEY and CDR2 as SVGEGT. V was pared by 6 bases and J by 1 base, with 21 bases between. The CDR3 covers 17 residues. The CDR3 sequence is CASRPAGPGLRNTEAFF. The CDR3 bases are TGTGCCAGCAGGCCCGCAGGTCCAGGGTTAAGGAACACTGAAGCTTTCTTT.

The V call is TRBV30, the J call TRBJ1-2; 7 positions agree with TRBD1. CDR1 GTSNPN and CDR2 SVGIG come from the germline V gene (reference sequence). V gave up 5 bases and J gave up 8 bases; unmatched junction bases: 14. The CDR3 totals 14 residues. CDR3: CAWGLSGTVRGYTF. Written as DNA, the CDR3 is TGTGCCTGGGGATTGTCCGGGACAGTGAGGGGCTACACCTTC.

In DNA form, the CDR3 reads TGTGCCAGCAGCTTAGCGTTAGCTAGCGGGGAAACAGATACGCAGTATTTT. Translation: CASSLALASGETDTQYF. The chain links TRBV7-9 to TRBJ2-3; 9 bases map to TRBD2. Germline CDR1 and CDR2: SEHNR and FQNEAQ (reference sequence). The CDR3 extends over 17 amino acids. Trimming at V came to 0 bases and at J to 3 bases, leaving 7 bases not matched to a gene.

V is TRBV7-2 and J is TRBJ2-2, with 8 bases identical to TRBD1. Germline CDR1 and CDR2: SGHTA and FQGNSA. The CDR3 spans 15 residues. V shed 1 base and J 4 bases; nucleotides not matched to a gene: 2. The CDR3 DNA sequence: TGTGCCAGCAGCTTAGAGACAGGGGTCACCGGGGAGCTGTTTTTT. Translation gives CASSLETGVTGELFF.

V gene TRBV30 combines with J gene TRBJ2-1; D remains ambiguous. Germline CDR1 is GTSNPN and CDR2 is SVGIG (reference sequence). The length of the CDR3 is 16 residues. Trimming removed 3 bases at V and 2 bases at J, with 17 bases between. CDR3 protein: CAWSRGPSRAYNEQFF. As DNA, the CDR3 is TGTGCCTGGAGCCGAGGTCCTAGTAGGGCCTACAATGAGCAGTTCTTC.

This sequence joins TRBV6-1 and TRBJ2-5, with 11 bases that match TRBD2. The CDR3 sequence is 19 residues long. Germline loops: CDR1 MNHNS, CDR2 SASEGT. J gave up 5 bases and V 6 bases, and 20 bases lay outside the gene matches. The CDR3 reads CASSPFLSGRGPARETQYF. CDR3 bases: TGTGCCAGCAGCCCCTTCCTTAGCGGGAGGGGCCCAGCAAGGGAGACCCAGTACTTC.

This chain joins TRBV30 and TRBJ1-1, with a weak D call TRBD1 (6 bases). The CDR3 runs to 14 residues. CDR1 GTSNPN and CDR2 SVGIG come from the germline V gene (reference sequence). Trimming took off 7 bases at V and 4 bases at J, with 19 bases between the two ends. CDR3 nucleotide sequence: TGTGCCTTGGGGGCGCGGGACCTAGGCACTGAAGCTTTCTTT. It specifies CALGARDLGTEAFF.

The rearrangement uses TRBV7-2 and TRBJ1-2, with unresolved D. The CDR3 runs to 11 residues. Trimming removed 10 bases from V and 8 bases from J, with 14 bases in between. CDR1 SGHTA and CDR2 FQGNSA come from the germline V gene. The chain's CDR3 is CATLYLGGYTF. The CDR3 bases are TGTGCCACCCTGTATCTCGGGGGCTACACCTTC.

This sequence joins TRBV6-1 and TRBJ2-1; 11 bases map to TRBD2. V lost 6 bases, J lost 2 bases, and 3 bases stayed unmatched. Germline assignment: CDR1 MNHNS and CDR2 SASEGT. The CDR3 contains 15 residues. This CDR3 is CASRLGLAAYNEQFF. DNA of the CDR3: TGTGCCAGCAGACTGGGACTAGCGGCCTACAATGAGCAGTTCTTC.

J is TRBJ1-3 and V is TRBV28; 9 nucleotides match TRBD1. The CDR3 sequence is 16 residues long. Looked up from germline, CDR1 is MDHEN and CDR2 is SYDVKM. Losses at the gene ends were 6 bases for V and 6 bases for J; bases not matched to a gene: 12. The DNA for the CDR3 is TGTGCCAGCAGGAAGATAACAGGGGGCACTGAAAACACCATATATTTT. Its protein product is CASRKITGGTENTIYF.

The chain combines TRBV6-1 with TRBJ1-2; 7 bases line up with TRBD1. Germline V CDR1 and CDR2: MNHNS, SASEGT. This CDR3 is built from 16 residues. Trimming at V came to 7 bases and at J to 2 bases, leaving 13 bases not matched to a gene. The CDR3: CASTETGRIKNYGYTF. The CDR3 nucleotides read TGTGCCAGCACCGAGACAGGGAGGATAAAAAACTATGGCTACACCTTC.

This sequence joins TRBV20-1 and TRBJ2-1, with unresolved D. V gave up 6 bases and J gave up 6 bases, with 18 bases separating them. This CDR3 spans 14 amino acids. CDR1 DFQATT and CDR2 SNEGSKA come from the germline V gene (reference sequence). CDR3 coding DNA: TGCAGTGCCCCTCAGCTGGAGCGAGGCAATGAGCAGTTCTTC. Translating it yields CSAPQLERGNEQFF.

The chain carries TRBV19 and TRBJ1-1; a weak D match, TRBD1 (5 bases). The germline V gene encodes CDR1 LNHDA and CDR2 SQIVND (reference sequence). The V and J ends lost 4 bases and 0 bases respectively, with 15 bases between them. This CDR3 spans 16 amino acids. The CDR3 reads CASSKVREVMNTEAFF. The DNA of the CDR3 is TGTGCCAGTAGTAAGGTCAGGGAAGTCATGAACACTGAAGCTTTCTTT. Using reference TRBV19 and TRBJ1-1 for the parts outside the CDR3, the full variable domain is DGGITQSPKYLFRKEGQNVTLSCEQNLNHDAMYWYRQDPGQGLRLIYYSQIVNDFQKGDIAEGYSVSREKKESFPLTVTSAQKNPTAFYLCASSKVREVMNTEAFFGQGTRLTVV.